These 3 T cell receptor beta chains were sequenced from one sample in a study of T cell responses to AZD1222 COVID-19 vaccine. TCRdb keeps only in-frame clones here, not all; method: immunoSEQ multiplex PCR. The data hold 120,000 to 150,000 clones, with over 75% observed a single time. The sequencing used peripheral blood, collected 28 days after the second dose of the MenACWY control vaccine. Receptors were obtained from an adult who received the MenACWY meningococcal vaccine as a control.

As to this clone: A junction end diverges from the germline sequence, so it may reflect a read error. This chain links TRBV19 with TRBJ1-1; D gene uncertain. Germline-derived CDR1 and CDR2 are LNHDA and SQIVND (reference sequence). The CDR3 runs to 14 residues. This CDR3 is CASTINYLNTEAFF. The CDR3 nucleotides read TGTGCCAGTACTATAAACTACCTGAACACTGAAGCTTTCTTT.

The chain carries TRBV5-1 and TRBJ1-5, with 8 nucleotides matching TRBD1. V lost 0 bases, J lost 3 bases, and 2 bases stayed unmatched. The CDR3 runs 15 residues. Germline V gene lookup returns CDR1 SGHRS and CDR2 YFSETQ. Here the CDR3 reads CASSLGTGINQPQHF. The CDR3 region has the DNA TGCGCCAGCAGCTTGGGGACAGGGATCAATCAGCCCCAGCATTTT.

CDR3 bases: TGTGCCAGTAGTGCCCTGACAGGGGGCATCACTGAAGCTTTCTTT. Translating gives CASSALTGGITEAFF. The V gene is TRBV19, the J gene TRBJ1-1; TRBD1 matches at 10 bases. Germline loops: CDR1 LNHDA, CDR2 SQIVND (reference sequence). With V trimmed by 5 bases and J by 4 bases, 7 bases remained unmatched. This CDR3 spans 15 amino acids.